Each of the 13 T cell receptor beta chains below was sequenced from the same sample in a study of blood T cell repertoires in COVID-19. Clones were read by immunoSEQ multiplex PCR, and TCRdb kept only the in-frame ones, dropping some. This table has 400,000 or so clones, 80% to 90% appearing once. Sequenced material: PBMCs or T cells enriched from blood (not recorded which). These receptor sequences come from a young man who had recovered from COVID-19.

This clone came up a few times. The rearrangement links TRBV2 to TRBJ2-7; D ambiguous. The CDR3 runs 11 residues. Germline V lookup: CDR1 SNHLY, CDR2 FYNNEI. Trimming took off 5 bases at V and 6 bases at J, with 8 bases between the two ends. In nucleotides, the CDR3 is TGTGCCAGCAGTTCCCTTTCCGAGCAGTACTTC. This gives the protein CASSSLSEQYF.

J is TRBJ2-2 and V is TRBV7-8; D is possibly TRBD2 (6 bases). CDR1 is SGHVS, CDR2 FQNEAQ, per germline. The CDR3 extends over 16 amino acids. Deletions cut 5 bases from V and 1 base from J, with 14 bases between. The CDR3 coding sequence is TGTGCCAGCAGCCCAGTGGGGACTGGGAACACCGGGGAGCTGTTTTTT. Translating it yields CASSPVGTGNTGELFF.

V is TRBV6-5 and J is TRBJ2-1; 11 bases are shared with TRBD1. The V gene end was trimmed by 8 bases and the J gene end by 3 bases; junction bases not matched to a gene: 0. Germline values: CDR1 MNHEY, CDR2 SVGAGI. The CDR3 totals 13 residues. The CDR3 bases are TGTGCCAGCGGGACAGGGGGCTACAATGAGCAGTTCTTC. Protein: CASGTGGYNEQFF.

This rearrangement joins TRBV12-3 or TRBV12-4 to TRBJ1-1; TRBD1 might be the D (6 bases). Trimming shortened V by 5 bases and J by 11 bases, and 15 bases separated the two germline ends. CDR3 length equals 12 residues. CDR3 nucleotide sequence: TGTGCCAGCAGTCCCGATGGGGGCGGGGCTTTCTTT. Protein sequence: CASSPDGGGAFF.

The CDR3 bases are TGTGCCAACTCCCCCGGCGACAGGGCTTACAATGAGCAGTTCTTC. The encoded protein is CANSPGDRAYNEQFF. The J gene is TRBJ2-1, the V gene TRBV10-3; 7 bases are a match to TRBD1. The length of the CDR3 is 15 residues. V shed 10 bases, J shed 4 bases, and the junction held 13 bases outside the gene matches. Germline-derived CDR1 and CDR2 are ENHRY and SYGVKD.

The genes are TRBV7-9 and TRBJ2-7; 7 bases fit TRBD1. V shed 6 bases and J 2 bases; nucleotides not matched to a gene: 10. Germline V gene sequence: CDR1 SEHNR, CDR2 FQNEAQ (reference sequence). The CDR3 sequence is 15 residues long. This CDR3 reads CASSSTGATTYEQYF. The CDR3 DNA sequence: TGTGCCAGCAGTTCCACAGGGGCGACAACCTACGAGCAGTACTTC.

The V call is TRBV19, the J call TRBJ2-4, with 10 bases aligning to TRBD2. The CDR3 consists of 14 residues. CDR1 is LNHDA and CDR2 is SQIVND in the germline V gene (reference sequence). V lost 5 bases to trimming and J lost 7 bases; unmatched junction nucleotides: 5. The CDR3 sequence: CASSPGLATNIQYF. CDR3 in DNA: TGTGCCAGTAGTCCGGGACTAGCGACCAACATTCAGTACTTC. The variable domain in full, completed from reference TRBV19 and TRBJ2-4, reads DGGITQSPKYLFRKEGQNVTLSCEQNLNHDAMYWYRQDPGQGLRLIYYSQIVNDFQKGDIAEGYSVSREKKESFPLTVTSAQKNPTAFYLCASSPGLATNIQYFGAGTRLSVL.

The chain uses TRBV5-1 and TRBJ2-5, with D unclear. Germline V gives CDR1 SGHRS, CDR2 YFSETQ. Trimming removed 7 bases from V and 0 bases from J, with 4 bases in between. CDR3 size: 11 residues. The chain's CDR3 is CASQYQETQYF. In nucleotides, the CDR3 is TGCGCCAGCCAGTACCAAGAGACCCAGTACTTC.

The rearrangement uses TRBV2 and TRBJ1-4; 9 bases line up with TRBD1. The CDR3 loop spans 15 amino acids. Trimming took 1 base from V and 7 from J; bases not matched to a gene: 4. Germline CDR1 reads SNHLY; CDR2 reads FYNNEI. The CDR3 sequence is CASSEDGTGLEKLFF. The CDR3 DNA reads TGTGCCAGCAGTGAAGACGGGACAGGGCTTGAAAAACTGTTTTTT.

This chain joins TRBV5-6 and TRBJ2-4; the D gene is possibly TRBD2 (6 bases). The germline V gene has CDR1 SGHDT and CDR2 YYEEEE. Trimming removed 2 bases from V and 0 bases from J, with 12 bases in between. This CDR3 region has 16 residues. The CDR3 is CASSLLAREAKNIQYF. The CDR3 DNA is TGTGCCAGCAGCTTACTAGCAAGGGAAGCCAAAAACATTCAGTACTTC.

The chain is built from TRBV4-1 and TRBJ2-2, with D maybe TRBD2 (5 bases). The CDR3 contains 14 residues. Trimming removed 4 bases at V and 6 bases at J, with 12 bases between. Germline loops: CDR1 MGHRA, CDR2 YSYEKL. The CDR3 DNA is TGCGCCAGCAGCCCGGGGAGTTATGCCGGGGAGCTGTTTTTT. Translated, it gives CASSPGSYAGELFF.

V usage is TRBV19 and J usage is TRBJ1-4, with D perhaps matching TRBD1 (5 bases). This CDR3 has 14 residues. Looked up from germline, CDR1 is LNHDA and CDR2 is SQIVND (reference sequence). V lost 6 bases, J lost 5 bases, and 13 bases lay in between. The CDR3 spells CASSSRGSNEKLFF. The DNA of the CDR3 is TGTGCCAGTAGCTCAAGGGGCTCCAATGAAAAACTGTTTTTT.

This clone was recorded a few times. This chain uses TRBV6-5 with TRBJ2-7; 10 bases are a match to TRBD2. Germline lookup yields CDR1 MNHEY and CDR2 SVGAGI. The V gene end was trimmed by 2 bases and the J gene end by 2 bases; junction bases not matched to a gene: 6. The CDR3 runs 16 residues. CDR3 protein: CASSYALAGVAYEQYF. The CDR3 nucleotides are TGTGCCAGCAGTTACGCCCTAGCGGGGGTCGCCTACGAGCAGTACTTC.